These T cell receptor beta chains were read from a single sample in a study of blood T cell repertoires in COVID-19. The method was immunoSEQ multiplex PCR; TCRdb's version includes in-frame clones alone and lacks a portion of them. The sample has 60,000 or so clones, around four fifths seen once. The sequencing input was peripheral blood. These receptor sequences come from a woman aged 80 or over with acute or convalescent COVID-19. Both conserved end residues are part of each CDR3. A D gene is named only where the DNA matches it firmly. Only part of the rows carry a size: once, few, many, or a class if the clone is expanded.

v_gene	abundance	d_gene	j_gene	CDR3nt	CDR3aa
TRBV14	.	TRBD1	TRBJ1-2	TGTGCCAGCAGCCCCAAAAACAGGGGGACCGCTGGCTACACCTTC	CASSPKNRGTAGYTF
TRBV6-6	.	TRBD1	TRBJ1-6	TGTGCCAGCAGTTACCCCGGGACAGACTATTCACCCCTCCACTTT	CASSYPGTDYSPLHF
TRBV9	.	TRBD1	TRBJ1-1	TGTGCCAGCAGCGTAGGTCCAGGGGGGAACACTGAAGCTTTCTTT	CASSVGPGGNTEAFF
TRBV5-1	few	TRBD1	TRBJ1-1	TGCGCCAGCAGCCCGGGGGACAGGAACACTGAAGCTTTCTTT	CASSPGDRNTEAFF
TRBV7-9	.	TRBD1	TRBJ2-5	TGTGCCAGCAGCTTACAGGGGGCTGGGGAGACCCAGTACTTC	CASSLQGAGETQYF
TRBV19	once	TRBD1	TRBJ1-5	TGTGCCAGTAGTGTCCAGGGGGCCTTTAGCAATCAGCCCCAGCATTTT	CASSVQGAFSNQPQHF
TRBV5-4	.	TRBD1	TRBJ2-2	TGTGCCAGCACCCCGACAGGGCCTGGCACCGGGGAGCTGTTTTTT	CASTPTGPGTGELFF
TRBV3-1/TRBV3-2	.	TRBD1	TRBJ1-2	TGTGCCAGCATGAGGACAGGGGGTGGCTACACCTTC	CASMRTGGGYTF
TRBV18	.	.	TRBJ1-1	TGTGCCAGCTCACCCCCAGCAGGCATGAACACTGAAGCTTTCTTT	CASSPPAGMNTEAFF
TRBV5-1	.	.	TRBJ2-1	TGCGCCAGCAGCTTTACCCGGAGTGAGCAGTTCTTC	CASSFTRSEQFF
TRBV18	.	TRBD1	TRBJ2-7	TGTGCCAGCTCGTCGGACAGGGGGCCGTACGAGCAGTACTTC	CASSSDRGPYEQYF
TRBV11-3	.	TRBD1	TRBJ1-4	TGTGCCAGCAGCTTATCCGGGACAGCAAATGAAAAACTGTTTTTT	CASSLSGTANEKLFF
TRBV19	.	.	TRBJ1-2	TGTGCCAGTAGTATGGGCAGGGGCTATGGCTACACCTTC	CASSMGRGYGYTF
TRBV18	.	.	TRBJ2-7	TGTGCCAGCTCGTCCCGGGAGACAGAGCAGTACTTC	CASSSRETEQYF
TRBV5-6	.	TRBD2	TRBJ2-1	TGTGCCAGCAGCTTGAGGGCGGGGGGTTTTTTTGGTGAGCAGTTCTTC	CASSLRAGGFFGEQFF
TRBV7-9	.	TRBD2	TRBJ2-7	TGTGCCAGCAGCCAAGGAGCGGGGGGCGGGTACGAGCAGTACTTC	CASSQGAGGGYEQYF
TRBV7-5	.	.	TRBJ2-7	TGTGTCAGAAGCTTAGAGCAGGGCTCCTACGAGCAGTACTTC	CVRSLEQGSYEQYF
TRBV6-1	.	TRBD1	TRBJ1-6	TGTGCCAGCAGTGAGACAGGGGGCCCCAATTCACCCCTCCACTTT	CASSETGGPNSPLHF
TRBV6-6	.	TRBD1	TRBJ1-1	TGTGCCAGCAGTTACCAACCTCGGGACAGCACGTACGCTTTCTTT	CASSYQPRDSTYAFF
TRBV19	.	TRBD1	TRBJ1-5	TGTGCCAGTAGTATCGGGCAGGGGGCTGCGTTTAGCAATCAGCCCCAGCATTTT	CASSIGQGAAFSNQPQHF
TRBV20-1	once	.	TRBJ1-2	TGCAGTGCTAGTTCGGCTGGGGGCAGGGGCACATATGGCTACACCTTC	CSASSAGGRGTYGYTF
TRBV2	.	.	TRBJ1-3	TGTGCCAGCAGTCCTCCGACAATGGGAAACACCATATATTTT	CASSPPTMGNTIYF
TRBV5-1	.	.	TRBJ2-1	TGCGCCAGCAGCTTAAATAGGCAGGGAATCGGTGAGCAGTTCTTC	CASSLNRQGIGEQFF
TRBV18	.	.	TRBJ2-7	TGTGCCAGCTCTCTGATTGGGGGGAGCTCCTACGAGCAGTACTTC	CASSLIGGSSYEQYF
TRBV9	.	.	TRBJ1-3	TGTGCCAGCAGCACCCGGGGGGGGGTTGGAAACACCATATATTTT	CASSTRGGVGNTIYF
TRBV10-1	.	.	TRBJ1-6	TGCGCCAGCAGTGAGTCGGGCAAAAATTCACCCCTCCACTTT	CASSESGKNSPLHF
TRBV7-9	.	.	TRBJ2-3	TGTGCCAGCAGCTTAATAGCGATGAGGGAGGCCCACACAGATACGCAGTATTTT	CASSLIAMREAHTDTQYF
TRBV19	.	TRBD1	TRBJ1-2	TGTGCCAGTATCTCCGGGACAGTAGTTCGCCCTAACTATGGCTACACCTTC	CASISGTVVRPNYGYTF
TRBV18	.	.	TRBJ1-1	TGTGCCAGCTCACCTGCGGCGGCAGGGATGAACACTGAAGCTTTCTTT	CASSPAAAGMNTEAFF
TRBV20-1	.	.	TRBJ1-2	TGCGGCAGGGTAGCTAACTATGGCTACACCTTC	CGRVANYGYTF
TRBV19	few	.	TRBJ1-2	TGTGCCAGTAGCCCTGCGGGGAACTATGGCTACACCTTC	CASSPAGNYGYTF
TRBV30	few	.	TRBJ1-1	TGTGCCTGGAGGGTACAGGGGAACACTGAAGCTTTCTTT	CAWRVQGNTEAFF
TRBV5-1	.	.	TRBJ2-3	TGCGCCAGCAATTTGGGCCCGACCACAGATACGCAGTATTTT	CASNLGPTTDTQYF
TRBV3-1/TRBV3-2	.	TRBD1	TRBJ1-6	TGTGCCAGCAGCCAGAATGCAGGGGGATCCCTCCACTTT	CASSQNAGGSLHF
TRBV6-4	.	.	TRBJ1-6	TGTGCCAGCAGCGCCCAGGGCAGTGGGCAATCACCCCTCCACTTT	CASSAQGSGQSPLHF
TRBV4-2	.	TRBD1	TRBJ2-2	TGTGCCAGCAGCCAAGAGAGGGGGCCGGGTTCCGGGGAGCTGTTTTTT	CASSQERGPGSGELFF
TRBV11-3	.	.	TRBJ2-1	TGTGCCAGCAGCTTAGTGGCCAATGAGCAGTTCTTC	CASSLVANEQFF
TRBV9	.	TRBD1	TRBJ1-6	TGTGCCAGCAGCGCCGGACAGGCCTATAATTCACCCCTCCACTTT	CASSAGQAYNSPLHF
TRBV30	.	TRBD1	TRBJ1-2	TGTGCCCGCGACGGGACAGGGGAGGGTCGGAGCTATGGCTACACCTTC	CARDGTGEGRSYGYTF
TRBV12-3/TRBV12-4	.	.	TRBJ1-4	TGTGCCAGCAGGCAGGGCCCTAATGAAAAACTGTTTTTT	CASRQGPNEKLFF
TRBV3-1/TRBV3-2	.	TRBD1	TRBJ1-2	TGTGCCAGCAGCCATAGGACAGGGGTGGATGGCTACACCTTC	CASSHRTGVDGYTF
TRBV6-9	.	.	TRBJ2-2	TGTGCCAGCAGTTACCGGCAGGGGGGATTGGCCGGGGAGCTGTTTTTT	CASSYRQGGLAGELFF
TRBV6-5	once	.	TRBJ2-3	TGTGCCAGCAGTTACGCCGCTAGTCCCACAGATACGCAGTATTTT	CASSYAASPTDTQYF
TRBV6-1	once	TRBD1	TRBJ1-6	TGTGCCAGCAGTGAGGGACAGAATTCACCCCTCCACTTT	CASSEGQNSPLHF
TRBV5-6	.	.	TRBJ2-7	TGTGCCAGCAGCTATCCGACACGATCCTACGAGCAGTACTTC	CASSYPTRSYEQYF
TRBV5-1	once	TRBD2	TRBJ2-2	TGCGCCAGCAGCTTGGGAGCGGGGGCAACGAACACCGGGGAGCTGTTTTTT	CASSLGAGATNTGELFF
TRBV19	.	TRBD1	TRBJ1-1	TGTGCCAGTAGTATCCAGGGGGCCCCGACTGAAGCTTTCTTT	CASSIQGAPTEAFF
TRBV5-4	.	TRBD1	TRBJ2-7	TGTGCCAGCAGCTTGGCCGGGACAGGGGGAGTGGGCGAGCAGTACTTC	CASSLAGTGGVGEQYF
TRBV6-6	.	.	TRBJ1-2	TGTGCCAGCAGTTATTCTGGCGGAGGATCAAACTATGGCTACACCTTC	CASSYSGGGSNYGYTF
TRBV5-8	few	TRBD1	TRBJ1-2	TGTGCCAGCAGCCGGACAGGGATAGGTGGCTACACCTTC	CASSRTGIGGYTF
TRBV6-5	few	.	TRBJ2-2	TGTGCCAGCATATGGCGACTGAGGACCGGGGAGCTGTTTTTT	CASIWRLRTGELFF
TRBV12-3/TRBV12-4	.	.	TRBJ1-3	TGTGCCAGCAGCTTTCCAGGGGCCACCATATATTTT	CASSFPGATIYF
TRBV6-2/TRBV6-3	few	.	TRBJ2-4	TGTGCCAGCAGTTACTCCACGGGGGGCCTACCAAACCACCTTTACTTC	CASSYSTGGLPNHLYF
TRBV24-1	.	TRBD1	TRBJ2-2	TGTGCCACCAGTGCCACGACAGGGGAGAGGACCGGGGAGCTGTTTTTT	CATSATTGERTGELFF